The 19 T cell receptor beta chains given below trace back to one sample, sequenced in a study of metastatic and nonmetastatic thyroid tumors. Using MiXCR, TCRdb re-called clones from the PCR reads. The sample consists of some 15,000 clones, about 24% of them appearing once. Every patient was untreated before thyroid surgery. Specimen: adjacent normal tissue. The receptors were sampled from a female donor with papillary thyroid cancer or a benign thyroid nodule (not recorded which). Some clones in this sample may be carry-over from other donors' samples.

This clone has only one observation. This may be a read error, as it is one base from a much larger clone. The J gene is TRBJ2-4, the V gene TRBV4-2; tentatively, D is TRBD1 or TRBD2 (5 bases each). The CDR3 has 18 residues. Trimming left V 0 bases short and J 0 bases short, with 15 bases between. Germline V gene sequence: CDR1 LGHNA, CDR2 YNFKEQ. CDR3 in DNA: TGTGCCAGCAGCCAAGAGGGTGGAGACGGGGCAGCCAAAAACATTCAGTACTTC. Its protein is CASSQEGGDGAAKNIQYF.

This clone was observed at least ten times. J is TRBJ1-2 and V is TRBV3-1, with unresolved D. Germline CDR1 reads LGHDT; CDR2 reads YNNKEL (reference sequence). The CDR3 runs 13 residues. V lost 1 base to trimming and J lost 8 bases, with 11 bases between them. The CDR3 loop reads CASSQAGLGGYTF. For the CDR3, the DNA is TGTGCCAGCAGCCAAGCCGGTTTAGGGGGCTACACCTTC.

In DNA form, the CDR3 reads TGTGCCAGCAGCGGACTAGCGGGAGGGCCAAGGGAGCTGTTTTTT. Its translation: CASSGLAGGPRELFF. The chain joins TRBV2 to TRBJ2-2; TRBD2 matches 15 bases. Trimming removed 6 bases from V and 9 bases from J; junction bases left unmatched: 5. The germline V gene has CDR1 SNHLY and CDR2 FYNNEI. This CDR3 spans 15 amino acids.

Ten or more counts support this clone. V and J are TRBV4-2 and TRBJ2-4; 11 bases are shared with TRBD2. The germline V gene encodes CDR1 LGHNA and CDR2 YNFKEQ. J gave up 2 bases and V 4 bases, and 4 bases lay outside the gene matches. This CDR3 comprises 16 residues. Here the CDR3 DNA reads TGTGCCAGCAGCCCGGGACTAGCGGCTACCAAAAACATTCAGTACTTC. Translated, it gives CASSPGLAATKNIQYF.

By frequency in the sample, this clone is medium-sized. The chain joins TRBV12-3 or TRBV12-4 to TRBJ2-7; 15 bases agree with TRBD2. Trimming took 8 bases from V and 7 from J; bases not matched to a gene: 15. The CDR3 consists of 17 residues. The CDR3 region has the DNA TGTGCCAGCTCCCCCTGGACTAGCGGGAGGGCCCGCGGGGAGCAGTACTTC. Protein product: CASSPWTSGRARGEQYF.

This clone was counted a few times. This sequence joins TRBV6-1 and TRBJ2-7; 13 bases fit TRBD2. Losses at the gene ends were 7 bases for V and 7 bases for J; bases not matched to a gene: 13. This CDR3 is built from 16 residues. Germline-derived CDR1 and CDR2 are MNHNS and SASEGT. The CDR3 sequence: CASNPYGLAGVGEQYF. The DNA of the CDR3 is TGTGCCAGCAACCCCTACGGACTAGCGGGAGTCGGAGAGCAGTACTTC.

The V call is TRBV20-1, the J call TRBJ1-3; D not certain. V was pared by 6 bases and J by 2 bases, with 8 bases between. The CDR3 contains 12 residues. Germline V gene lookup returns CDR1 DFQATT and CDR2 SNEGSKA (reference sequence). CDR3 in DNA: TGCAGTGCCCAGGTTACTGGAAACACCATATATTTT. It encodes CSAQVTGNTIYF.

This clone was counted many times. The chain couples TRBV9 to TRBJ2-3; the match to TRBD2 covers 13 bases. This CDR3 has 15 amino acids. The germline CDR1 and CDR2 sequences are SGDLS and YYNGEE. J lost 6 bases, V lost 6 bases, and 7 bases had no gene match. The CDR3 region has the DNA TGTGCCAGCACTAGGACTAGCGGGAGACGGGATACGCAGTATTTT. The encoded protein is CASTRTSGRRDTQYF.

Notes on this clone: One end of the junction is discordant with germline, which a read error may explain. The chain couples TRBV3-1 to TRBJ2-7, with D possibly called TRBD1 or TRBD2 (5 bases each). Germline CDR1 reads LGHDT; CDR2 reads YNNKEL (reference sequence). The CDR3 sequence is 15 residues long. The CDR3 bases are TGTGCCAGCAGCCAAGGTCTGGGGCTAGCCTACGAGCTGTACTTC. The encoded protein is CASSQGLGLAYELYF.

This clone appeared once. This chain joins TRBV7-9 and TRBJ2-7, with D possibly being TRBD1 or TRBD2 (6 bases each). Trimming left V 1 base short and J 7 bases short, with 11 bases between. This CDR3 is built from 13 residues. The V gene's germline CDR1 is SEHNR and CDR2 FQNEAQ (reference sequence). CDR3 coding DNA: TGTGCCAGCAGCTTAGAGCAAGGGGGGGAGCAGTACTTC. Its protein is CASSLEQGGEQYF. Together with reference TRBV7-9 and TRBJ2-7, the CDR3 gives the full variable domain: DTGVSQNPRHKITKRGQNVTFRCDPISEHNRLYWYRQTLGQGPEFLTYFQNEAQLEKSRLLSDRFSAERPKGSFSTLEIQRTEQGDSAMYLCASSLEQGGEQYFGPGTRLTVT.

On this clone: A read error may produce the germline difference seen at one junction end. The chain recombines TRBV25-1 with TRBJ2-5, with D perhaps given as TRBD1 or TRBD2 (5 bases each). Germline assignment: CDR1 MGHDK and CDR2 SYGVNS. The CDR3 is 14 amino acids. The CDR3 coding sequence is TGTTCCAGCAGTTCCGCTTGGGGTGGGGACACCCAGTACTTC. Its protein is CSSSSAWGGDTQYF.

V and J are TRBV28 and TRBJ2-3; tentative D call: TRBD2 (6 bases). Germline CDR1 and CDR2: MDHEN and SYDVKM. The CDR3 has 15 amino acids. V lost 5 bases, J lost 4 bases, and 16 bases lay in between. CDR3 amino acids: CASSMAEGRSDTQYF. The CDR3, as DNA: TGTGCCAGCAGTATGGCGGAGGGGCGGTCAGATACGCAGTATTTT.

The V and J genes are TRBV6-5 and TRBJ1-3; D is unresolved. The CDR3 loop spans 15 amino acids. CDR1 and CDR2 (germline): MNHEY, SVGAGI. Trimming stripped 0 bases from V and 1 base from J, with 7 bases between. The CDR3 nucleotides read TGTGCCAGCAGTTACTCGGGAGGGTCTGGAAACACCATATATTTT. Its translation is CASSYSGGSGNTIYF.

Ten or more counts support this clone. The rearrangement uses TRBV11-3 and TRBJ2-1; tentative D call: TRBD2 (6 bases). Germline CDR1 is SGHNT and CDR2 is YENEEA. CDR3 size: 13 residues. Trimming shortened V by 5 bases and J by 7 bases, and 12 bases separated the two germline ends. The CDR3 is CASSRDSQNEQFF. CDR3 bases: TGTGCCAGCAGCCGGGACTCCCAAAATGAGCAGTTCTTC.

The table lists this clone with a few counts. DNA for the CDR3: TGCGCCAGCAGCTTGACGTCAGTCGCCGATAATGAGCAGTTCTTC. As protein: CASSLTSVADNEQFF. This rearrangement joins TRBV5-1 to TRBJ2-1; no firm D call. CDR3 length equals 15 residues. Per the germline V gene, CDR1 is SGHRS and CDR2 is YFSETQ. The V end was cut by 1 base, the J end by 7 bases, with 15 bases between.

This sequence joins TRBV27 and TRBJ2-3, with TRBD2 matching 11 bases. V dropped 3 bases and J dropped 8; count of bases not matched to a gene: 10. Germline CDR1 and CDR2: MNHEY and SMNVEV (reference sequence). The CDR3 consists of 16 residues. CDR3 sequence reads: CASSLGLAGGSATQYF. Written as DNA, the CDR3 is TGTGCCAGCAGTTTGGGGCTAGCGGGGGGATCGGCTACGCAGTATTTT.

This clone was counted ten times or more. V is TRBV19 and J is TRBJ2-1; D is possibly TRBD2 (6 bases). V lost 6 bases to trimming and J lost 9 bases, with 6 bases between them. CDR3 length: 10 residues. Germline CDR1 reads LNHDA; CDR2 reads SQIVND (reference sequence). CDR3 in DNA: TGTGCCAGTAGCGGGGGTGAGCAGTTCTTC. Its translation is CASSGGEQFF. Complete variable domain (other parts from reference TRBV19 and TRBJ2-1): DGGITQSPKYLFRKEGQNVTLSCEQNLNHDAMYWYRQDPGQGLRLIYYSQIVNDFQKGDIAEGYSVSREKKESFPLTVTSAQKNPTAFYLCASSGGEQFFGPGTRLTVL.

The table lists this clone with many counts. J is TRBJ1-5 and V is TRBV19; weak D call: TRBD1 (6 bases). CDR1 LNHDA and CDR2 SQIVND come from the germline V gene (reference sequence). The CDR3 contains 14 residues. Trimming took off 3 bases at V and 11 bases at J, with 17 bases between the two ends. CDR3 coding DNA: TGTGCCAGTAGTATGACTCCGCAGGGGATCGCCCAGCATTTT. Its translation: CASSMTPQGIAQHF. The full variable domain, completed using reference TRBV19 and TRBJ1-5, is DGGITQSPKYLFRKEGQNVTLSCEQNLNHDAMYWYRQDPGQGLRLIYYSQIVNDFQKGDIAEGYSVSREKKESFPLTVTSAQKNPTAFYLCASSMTPQGIAQHFGDGTRLSIL.

This clone was observed at least ten times. A much larger clone is a single base away; this may be a read error. This chain uses TRBV19 with TRBJ2-2; D is perhaps TRBD1 (6 bases). Trimming stripped 9 bases from V and 6 bases from J, with 14 bases between. This CDR3 contains 13 residues. CDR1 is LNHDA and CDR2 is SQIVND in the germline V gene (reference sequence). DNA of the CDR3: TGTGCCAGCGGACAGACCGGAGCCGGGGAGCTGTTTTTT. Translated: CASGQTGAGELFF.